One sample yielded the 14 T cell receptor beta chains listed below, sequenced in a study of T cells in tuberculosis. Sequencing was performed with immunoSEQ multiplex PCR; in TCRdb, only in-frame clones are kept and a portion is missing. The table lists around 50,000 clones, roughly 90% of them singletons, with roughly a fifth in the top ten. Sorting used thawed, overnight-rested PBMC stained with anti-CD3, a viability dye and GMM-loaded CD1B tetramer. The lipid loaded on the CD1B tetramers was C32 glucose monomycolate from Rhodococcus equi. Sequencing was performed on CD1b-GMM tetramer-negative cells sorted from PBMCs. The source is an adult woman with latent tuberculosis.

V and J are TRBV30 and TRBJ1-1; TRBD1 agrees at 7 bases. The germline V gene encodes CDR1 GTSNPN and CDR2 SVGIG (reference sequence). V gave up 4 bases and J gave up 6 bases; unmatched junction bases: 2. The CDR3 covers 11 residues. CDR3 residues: CAWNTGAEAFF. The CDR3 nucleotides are TGTGCCTGGAATACAGGGGCTGAAGCTTTCTTT.

In DNA, the CDR3 is TGTGCCAGCAGCTTATCGGGGAATGGAGTTGAAGGCTACACCTTC. This codes for CASSLSGNGVEGYTF. The chain couples TRBV7-2 to TRBJ1-2; no clear D gene. V shed 2 bases and J shed 8 bases, with 18 bases lying between them. Per germline, CDR1 SGHTA and CDR2 FQGNSA. CDR3 size: 15 residues. The complete variable domain, with remaining parts taken from reference TRBV7-2 and TRBJ1-2, reads GAGVSQSPSNKVTEKGKDVELRCDPISGHTALYWYRQSLGQGLEFLIYFQGNSAPDKSGLPSDRFSAERTGGSVSTLTIQRTQQEDSAVYLCASSLSGNGVEGYTFGSGTRLTVV.

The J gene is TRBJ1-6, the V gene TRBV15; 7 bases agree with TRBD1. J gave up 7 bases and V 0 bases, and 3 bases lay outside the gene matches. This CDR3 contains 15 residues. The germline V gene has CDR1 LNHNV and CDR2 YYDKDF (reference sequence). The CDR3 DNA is TGTGCCACCAGCAGAGAACCGGGACAGAATTCACCCCTCCACTTT. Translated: CATSREPGQNSPLHF.

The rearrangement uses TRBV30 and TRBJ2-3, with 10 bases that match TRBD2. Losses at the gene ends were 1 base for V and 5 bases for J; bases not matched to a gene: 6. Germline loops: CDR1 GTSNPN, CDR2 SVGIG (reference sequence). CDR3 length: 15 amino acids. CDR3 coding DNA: TGTGCCTGGAGTGCACTAGCGGGGAGAGGAGATACGCAGTATTTT. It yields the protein CAWSALAGRGDTQYF.

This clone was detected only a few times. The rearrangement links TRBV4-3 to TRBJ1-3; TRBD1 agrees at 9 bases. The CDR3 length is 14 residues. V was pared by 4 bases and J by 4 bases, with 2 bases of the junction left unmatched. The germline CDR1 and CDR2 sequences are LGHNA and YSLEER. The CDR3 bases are TGCGCCAGCAGCCCGGGACAGGGAGGAAACACCATATATTTT. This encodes CASSPGQGGNTIYF.

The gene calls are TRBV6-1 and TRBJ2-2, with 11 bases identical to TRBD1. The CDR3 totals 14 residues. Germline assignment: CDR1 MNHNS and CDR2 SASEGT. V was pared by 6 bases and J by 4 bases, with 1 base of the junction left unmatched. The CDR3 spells CASRGTGGTGELFF. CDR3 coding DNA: TGTGCCAGCAGGGGGACAGGGGGCACCGGGGAGCTGTTTTTT.

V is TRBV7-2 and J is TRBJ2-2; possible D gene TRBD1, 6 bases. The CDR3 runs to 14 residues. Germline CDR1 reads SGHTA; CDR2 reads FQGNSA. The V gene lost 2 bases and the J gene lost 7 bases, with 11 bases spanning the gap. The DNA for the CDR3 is TGTGCCAGCAGCTTACAGGGGCGGGTCGGGGAGCTGTTTTTT. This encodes CASSLQGRVGELFF.

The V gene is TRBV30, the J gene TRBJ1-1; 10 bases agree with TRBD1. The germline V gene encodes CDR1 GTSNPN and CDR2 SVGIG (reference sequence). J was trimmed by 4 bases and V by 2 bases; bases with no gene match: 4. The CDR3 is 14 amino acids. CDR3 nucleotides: TGTGCCTGGAGTAGGGGACAGGGGATCACTGAAGCTTTCTTT. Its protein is CAWSRGQGITEAFF. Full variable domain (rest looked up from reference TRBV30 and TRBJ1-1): SQTIHQWPATLVQPVGSPLSLECTVEGTSNPNLYWYRQAAGRGLQLLFYSVGIGQISSEVPQNLSASRPQDRQFILSSKKLLLSDSGFYLCAWSRGQGITEAFFGQGTRLTVV.

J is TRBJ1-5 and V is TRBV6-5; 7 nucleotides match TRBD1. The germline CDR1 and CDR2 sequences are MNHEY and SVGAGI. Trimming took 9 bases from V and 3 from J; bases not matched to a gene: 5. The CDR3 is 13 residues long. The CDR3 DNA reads TGTGCCAGTAGACAGGGTTTCAATCAGCCCCAGCATTTT. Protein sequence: CASRQGFNQPQHF.

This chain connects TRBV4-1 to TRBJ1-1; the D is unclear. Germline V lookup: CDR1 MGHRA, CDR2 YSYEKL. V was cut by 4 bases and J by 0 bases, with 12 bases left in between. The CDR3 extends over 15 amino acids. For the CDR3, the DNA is TGCGCCAGCAGCCTCAAACCAGGATTGAACACTGAAGCTTTCTTT. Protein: CASSLKPGLNTEAFF.

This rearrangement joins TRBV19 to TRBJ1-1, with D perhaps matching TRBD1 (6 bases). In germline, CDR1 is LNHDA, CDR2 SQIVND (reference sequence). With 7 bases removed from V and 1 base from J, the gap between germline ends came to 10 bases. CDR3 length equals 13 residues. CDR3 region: CASTRTENTEAFF. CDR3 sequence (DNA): TGTGCCAGTACCCGGACAGAGAACACTGAAGCTTTCTTT.

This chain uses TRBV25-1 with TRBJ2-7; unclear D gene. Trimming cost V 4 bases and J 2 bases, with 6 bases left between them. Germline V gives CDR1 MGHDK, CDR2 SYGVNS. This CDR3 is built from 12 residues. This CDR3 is CASSASTYEQYF. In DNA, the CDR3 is TGTGCCAGCAGTGCTTCTACCTACGAGCAGTACTTC.

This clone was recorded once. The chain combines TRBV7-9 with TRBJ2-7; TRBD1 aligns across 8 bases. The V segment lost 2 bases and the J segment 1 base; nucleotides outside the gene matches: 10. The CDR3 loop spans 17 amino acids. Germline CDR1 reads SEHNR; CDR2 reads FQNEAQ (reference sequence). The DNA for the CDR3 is TGTGCCAGCAGCTTACACGGGACAGGATCCCAATCCTACGAGCAGTACTTC. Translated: CASSLHGTGSQSYEQYF.

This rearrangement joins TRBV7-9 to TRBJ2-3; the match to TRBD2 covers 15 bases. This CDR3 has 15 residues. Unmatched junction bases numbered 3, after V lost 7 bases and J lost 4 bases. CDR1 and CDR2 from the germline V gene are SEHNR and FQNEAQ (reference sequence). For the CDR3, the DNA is TGTGCCAGCACCTGGACTAGCGGGGGGGCAGATACGCAGTATTTT. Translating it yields CASTWTSGGADTQYF.